The sequence of this T cell receptor beta chain was determined in a study of T cell responses to AZD1222 COVID-19 vaccine. Study-level points and caveats: Donors were chiefly white British, with a greater number of females, and clonal diversity was perhaps underestimated.

Here immunoSEQ multiplex PCR was the method, and the copy in TCRdb shows in-frame clones only, minus some. The sample lists some 150,000 clones, 90% to 95% seen once, with approximately 5.3% in the top ten. On this clone: Antigen unknown.

Here the sequenced sample was peripheral blood, taken on day 0 of AZD1222 vaccination. The TCR comes from an adult in good health.

The DNA of the CDR3 is TGTGCCAGCAGCCTTGGGACTAGCGGCTCCTACGAGCAGTACTTC. Its translation: CASSLGTSGSYEQYF. J is TRBJ2-7 and V is TRBV9; TRBD2 aligns across 11 bases. This CDR3 region has 15 residues. The V and J ends lost 4 bases and 0 bases, in that order; junction bases with no gene match: 3. Germline lookup yields CDR1 SGDLS and CDR2 YYNGEE. The variable domain in full, with the rest retrieved from reference TRBV9 and TRBJ2-7, is DSGVTQTPKHLITATGQRVTLRCSPRSGDLSVYWYQQSLDQGLQFLIQYYNGEERAKGNILERFSAQQFPDLHSELNLSSLELGDSALYFCASSLGTSGSYEQYFGPGTRLTVT.